The clone carrying this T cell receptor (beta chain) appeared many times. Its specificity is not known. These data come from a study of Graves' ophthalmopathy and Graves' hyperthyroidism. Moderate-to-severe activity, CAS at least 3, NOSPECS at least 4 and duration under 3 months characterized donors with ophthalmopathy. The source of the PBMCs was approximately 10 ml of fresh peripheral blood. Germline CDR1 reads SGHVS; CDR2 reads FQNEAQ. The CDR3 contains 16 residues. With 5 bases removed from V and 7 bases from J, the gap between germline ends came to 18 bases. Researchers took RNA transcripts and amplified TCR beta CDR3 regions from them. HTBI-primed RT-PCR formed the first round, and a multiplex PCR formed the second. TCRdb independently ran MiXCR on the multiplex PCR reads; one entry per CDR3 protein. Among 650,000 to 900,000 distinct CDR3 sequences listed, around 40% were seen once. General study results and limits: Most expanded clonotypes in thyroid above 0.001 frequency also showed up in blood.

The chain couples TRBV7-8 to TRBJ1-6; perhaps TRBD1 as D (6 bases). The source is an adult man with Graves' ophthalmopathy. Sequenced material: peripheral blood. CDR3 sequence: CASSRLTRQDNSPLHF. The CDR3 nucleotides read TGTGCCAGCAGCCGACTAACCCGACAGGACAATTCACCCCTCCACTTT.